Presented here are 3 T cell receptor beta chains from one specimen sequenced in a study of PD-1 blockade in classical Hodgkin lymphoma. Sequenced by immunoSEQ multiplex PCR; TCRdb stores in-frame clones only, minus some. The sample carries fewer than 50,000 clones, 78% recorded once. The time point: cycle 4 day 1 (C4D1), after more than five weeks of nivolumab. Every patient had relapsed following autologous stem cell transplantation, and cohorts differed in brentuximab vedotin exposure. Sequencing used peripheral blood mononuclear cells (PBMCs), obtained before the fourth cycle of nivolumab. These receptors were collected from a human donor with classical Hodgkin lymphoma.

The V and J genes are TRBV2 and TRBJ1-5; 8 nucleotides agree with TRBD1. CDR1 and CDR2 from the germline V gene are SNHLY and FYNNEI. This CDR3 has 14 amino acids. The ends lost 3 bases at V and 7 bases at J; junction bases unmatched: 5. The CDR3 here is CASSEDRAWQPQHF. The CDR3 DNA follows: TGTGCCAGCAGTGAGGACAGGGCATGGCAGCCCCAGCATTTT.

This clone came up a few times. This rearrangement joins TRBV5-1 to TRBJ1-1, with TRBD1 identical over 10 bases. The V gene end was trimmed by 4 bases and the J gene end by 0 bases; junction bases not matched to a gene: 6. The CDR3 has 16 residues. Germline lookup yields CDR1 SGHRS and CDR2 YFSETQ. CDR3 DNA sequence: TGCGCCAGCAGCGAGGGGACAGGGGATATGAACACTGAAGCTTTCTTT. This sequence encodes CASSEGTGDMNTEAFF. Using reference TRBV5-1 and TRBJ1-1 for the parts outside the CDR3, the full variable domain is KAGVTQTPRYLIKTRGQQVTLSCSPISGHRSVSWYQQTPGQGLQFLFEYFSETQRNKGNFPGRFSGRQFSNSRSEMNVSTLELGDSALYLCASSEGTGDMNTEAFFGQGTRLTVV.

The CDR3 spells CASSQHLHTGELFF. The CDR3 DNA sequence: TGTGCCAGCAGTCAACATCTCCACACCGGGGAGCTGTTTTTT. The J gene is TRBJ2-2, the V gene TRBV11-2; D not resolved. The V and J ends lost 6 bases and 3 bases respectively, with 11 bases between them. Germline V CDR1 and CDR2: SGHAT, FQNNGV. CDR3 size: 14 residues.